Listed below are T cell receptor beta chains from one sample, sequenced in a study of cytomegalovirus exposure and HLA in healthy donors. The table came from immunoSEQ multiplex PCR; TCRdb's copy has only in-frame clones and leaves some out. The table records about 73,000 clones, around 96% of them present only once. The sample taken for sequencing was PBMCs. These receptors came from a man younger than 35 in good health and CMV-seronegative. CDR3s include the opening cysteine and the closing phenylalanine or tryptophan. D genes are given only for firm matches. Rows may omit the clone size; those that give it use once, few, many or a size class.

DNA: TGCAGCGTTACCCCGCGAGGCGGGGAGACCCAGTACTTC
CDR3: CSVTPRGGETQYF
length: 13
J: TRBJ2-5
size: once
V: TRBV29-1
D: -

DNA: TGTGCCAGCAGAGTCTCCGCCTACAGGAACACTGAAGCTTTCTTT
CDR3: CASRVSAYRNTEAFF
length: 15
J: TRBJ1-1
size: once
V: TRBV6-4
D: -

DNA: TGTGCCTGGAGTGTACAGGGAGAGACCCAGTACTTC
CDR3: CAWSVQGETQYF
length: 12
J: TRBJ2-5
size: -
V: TRBV30
D: -

DNA: TGTGCCAGCAGTTACTCGAGGGCCGTCATGAACACTGAAGCTTTCTTT
CDR3: CASSYSRAVMNTEAFF
length: 16
J: TRBJ1-1
size: -
V: TRBV6-5
D: -

DNA: TGTGCCAGCAGCCTCGGCGGCGTGTTCACTGAAGCTTTCTTT
CDR3: CASSLGGVFTEAFF
length: 14
J: TRBJ1-1
size: -
V: TRBV5-6
D: -

DNA: TGTGCCAGCAGCTTAGCAGGACAGGGGTGGAACACTGAAGCTTTCTTT
CDR3: CASSLAGQGWNTEAFF
length: 16
J: TRBJ1-1
size: -
V: TRBV7-2
D: TRBD1

DNA: TGTGCCAGCAGCAAGGGGGGGCTTACCGGGGAGCTGTTTTTT
CDR3: CASSKGGLTGELFF
length: 14
J: TRBJ2-2
size: -
V: TRBV5-6
D: -

DNA: TGTGCCAGTAGTATTGCCGGGTTTGGCTACACCTTC
CDR3: CASSIAGFGYTF
length: 12
J: TRBJ1-2
size: -
V: TRBV19
D: -

DNA: TGTGCCATCAGTGGGGGGGTTAGTTCTGGAAACACCATATATTTT
CDR3: CAISGGVSSGNTIYF
length: 15
J: TRBJ1-3
size: -
V: TRBV10-3
D: -

DNA: TGTGCCAGCAGCGTAGGACAGGGGGGCACTGAAGCTTTCTTT
CDR3: CASSVGQGGTEAFF
length: 14
J: TRBJ1-1
size: -
V: TRBV5-4
D: TRBD1

DNA: TGTGCCACCAGCATAAACGGAGCAACTAATGAAAAACTGTTTTTT
CDR3: CATSINGATNEKLFF
length: 15
J: TRBJ1-4
size: -
V: TRBV15
D: -

DNA: TGTGCCAGCAGCCCAGCCCCCCCGGGTACGACCTACGAGCAGTACTTC
CDR3: CASSPAPPGTTYEQYF
length: 16
J: TRBJ2-7
size: -
V: TRBV7-9
D: -

DNA: TGTGCCAGTGGGGACAGGCAAGATACGCAGTATTTT
CDR3: CASGDRQDTQYF
length: 12
J: TRBJ2-3
size: -
V: TRBV19
D: TRBD1

DNA: TGTGCCAGCAGCTTTTCCCCCCCGGATACGCAGTATTTT
CDR3: CASSFSPPDTQYF
length: 13
J: TRBJ2-3
size: -
V: TRBV5-5
D: -

DNA: TGTGCCAGCAGCTTAAGCCTAGCGAGTAGGAATGAGCAGTTCTTC
CDR3: CASSLSLASRNEQFF
length: 15
J: TRBJ2-1
size: -
V: TRBV11-3
D: -

DNA: TGTGCCAGCCTGAATTTCGGCGGATCTAACTATGGCTACACCTTC
CDR3: CASLNFGGSNYGYTF
length: 15
J: TRBJ1-2
size: -
V: TRBV28
D: -

DNA: TGTGCCAGCAGCTTGGTCCTTGAAGAGACCCAGTACTTC
CDR3: CASSLVLEETQYF
length: 13
J: TRBJ2-5
size: once
V: TRBV5-4
D: -

DNA: TGTGCCACCAGCCGGGACACATACATCTATGGCTACACCTTC
CDR3: CATSRDTYIYGYTF
length: 14
J: TRBJ1-2
size: once
V: TRBV6-5
D: -

DNA: TGTGCCAGCAGCTCCAGACGGGAGGAACCTAACTATGGCTACACCTTC
CDR3: CASSSRREEPNYGYTF
length: 16
J: TRBJ1-2
size: -
V: TRBV7-6
D: -

DNA: TGTGCCAGCTCAACGGTGCGGGGCAGGGATTACTCCTACGAGCAGTACTTC
CDR3: CASSTVRGRDYSYEQYF
length: 17
J: TRBJ2-7
size: once
V: TRBV18
D: -

DNA: TGCGCCAGCAGCGTGGGCCTCGACCCCGGGTACAATGAGCAGTTCTTC
CDR3: CASSVGLDPGYNEQFF
length: 16
J: TRBJ2-1
size: -
V: TRBV5-1
D: -

DNA: TGTGCCAGCAGTGGGCAAGAGGGAACTGAAGCTTTCTTT
CDR3: CASSGQEGTEAFF
length: 13
J: TRBJ1-1
size: -
V: TRBV7-6
D: -

DNA: TGTGCCAGTAGTGTTCAGGGGGCGAGCACTGAAGCTTTCTTT
CDR3: CASSVQGASTEAFF
length: 14
J: TRBJ1-1
size: -
V: TRBV19
D: TRBD1

DNA: TGTGCCAGCAGTTTTTATGCTGTCGCTCAAGCGAATCCAAGACTCTATGGCTACACCTTC
CDR3: CASSFYAVAQANPRLYGYTF
length: 20
J: TRBJ1-2
size: -
V: TRBV28
D: -

DNA: TGTGCCAGCTCACCACTTCTAGTCCGGAACACTGAAGCTTTCTTT
CDR3: CASSPLLVRNTEAFF
length: 15
J: TRBJ1-1
size: few
V: TRBV18
D: -

DNA: TGTGCCAGCAGTTTCGTCCGGGGCGGGGGGTATGAAAAACTGTTTTTT
CDR3: CASSFVRGGGYEKLFF
length: 16
J: TRBJ1-4
size: -
V: TRBV27
D: -